Listed here are 21 T cell receptor beta chains from one sample, sequenced in a study of blood T cell repertoires in COVID-19. The repertoire was sequenced with immunoSEQ multiplex PCR; TCRdb's copy has only in-frame clones and lacks some. The data hold 40,000 to 55,000 clones, with roughly 90% observed a single time. The source material was peripheral blood. The receptors here all came from a man between 50 and 59 years old with active COVID-19.

This clone appeared once. V usage is TRBV20-1 and J usage is TRBJ2-1, with 12 bases lining up with TRBD2. V trimming: 3 bases; J trimming: 4 bases; junction bases outside the gene matches: 4. The CDR3 length is 15 residues. Per germline, CDR1 DFQATT and CDR2 SNEGSKA (reference sequence). The CDR3 sequence is CSASSSGRAYNEQFF. The CDR3 bases are TGCAGTGCTAGTTCTAGCGGGAGGGCTTACAATGAGCAGTTCTTC.

This rearrangement joins TRBV6-6 to TRBJ2-5; 9 nucleotides align to TRBD2. V trimming: 7 bases; J trimming: 2 bases; junction bases outside the gene matches: 5. Per germline, CDR1 MNHNY and CDR2 SVGAGI (reference sequence). This CDR3 is 14 amino acids long. Written as DNA, the CDR3 is TGTGCCAGCATCAAAGCGGGGGGTCAAGAGACCCAGTACTTC. Translation gives CASIKAGGQETQYF.

The chain links TRBV5-1 to TRBJ2-1; weak D call: TRBD1 (5 bases). CDR3 length: 15 amino acids. The germline CDR1 and CDR2 sequences are SGHRS and YFSETQ. V dropped 5 bases and J dropped 0 bases, with 12 bases sitting between them. CDR3 DNA sequence: TGCGCCAGCAGATGGGGCTCATACTCCTACAATGAGCAGTTCTTC. It translates to CASRWGSYSYNEQFF. Complete variable domain (other parts from reference TRBV5-1 and TRBJ2-1): KAGVTQTPRYLIKTRGQQVTLSCSPISGHRSVSWYQQTPGQGLQFLFEYFSETQRNKGNFPGRFSGRQFSNSRSEMNVSTLELGDSALYLCASRWGSYSYNEQFFGPGTRLTVL.

This clone was seen a handful of times. V is TRBV3-1 (or the pseudogene TRBV3-2) and J is TRBJ2-1; 7 bases fit TRBD2. The CDR3 is made up of 13 amino acids. Germline V gene sequence: CDR1 LGHDT, CDR2 YNNKEL (reference sequence). The J segment lost 4 bases and the V segment lost 8 bases, leaving 5 bases of the junction unmatched. CDR3 bases: TGTGCCAGCCGTGCTAGCGGTTACAATGAGCAGTTCTTC. Translation gives CASRASGYNEQFF.

With respect to this clone: Other DNA sequences from this sample encode an identical CDR3 as well. This CDR3 reads CASSLGGPGANVLTF. The CDR3 bases are TGTGCCAGCAGCTTGGGAGGGCCTGGGGCCAACGTCCTGACTTTC. V is TRBV5-4 and J is TRBJ2-6, with D maybe TRBD2 (5 bases). Germline V gives CDR1 SGHNT, CDR2 YYREEE (reference sequence). This CDR3 region has 15 residues. V was trimmed by 0 bases and J by 2 bases, leaving 6 bases between them. The full variable domain, in which reference TRBV5-4 and TRBJ2-6 provide the parts outside the CDR3, is ETGVTQSPTHLIKTRGQQVTLRCSSQSGHNTVSWYQQALGQGPQFIFQYYREEENGRGNFPPRFSGLQFPNYSSELNVNALELDDSALYLCASSLGGPGANVLTFGAGSRLTVL.

This clone turned up a few times. The rearrangement uses TRBV15 and TRBJ2-7, with a weak D call TRBD1 (6 bases). Deletions cut 3 bases from V and 2 bases from J, with 14 bases between. CDR3 length: 15 amino acids. Per germline, CDR1 LNHNV and CDR2 YYDKDF (reference sequence). This CDR3 reads CATSSEQGGPYEQYF. In DNA, the CDR3 is TGTGCCACCAGCAGTGAACAGGGTGGGCCCTACGAGCAGTACTTC. Combining the CDR3 with reference TRBV15 and TRBJ2-7 gives the whole variable domain DAMVIQNPRYQVTQFGKPVTLSCSQTLNHNVMYWYQQKSSQAPKLLFHYYDKDFNNEADTPDNFQSRRPNTSFCFLDIRSPGLGDTAMYLCATSSEQGGPYEQYFGPGTRLTVT.

The chain links TRBV6-5 to TRBJ1-4, with 9 bases lining up with TRBD1. Looked up from germline, CDR1 is MNHEY and CDR2 is SVGAGI. The CDR3 consists of 15 residues. V lost 5 bases and J lost 7; bases outside the gene matches: 8. The CDR3 nucleotides are TGTGCCAGCAGTAAGAACAGGGGGCGCGTTGAAAAACTGTTTTTT. Translation gives CASSKNRGRVEKLFF.

Remarks on this clone: This specimen includes other DNA sequences encoding the same CDR3. The chain's CDR3 is CASSWTSLTDTQYF. DNA for the CDR3: TGTGCCAGCAGCTGGACTAGTCTCACAGATACGCAGTATTTT. This chain links TRBV6-5 with TRBJ2-3; 7 bases agree with TRBD2. Germline CDR1 MNHEY, CDR2 SVGAGI. The CDR3 is 14 residues long. The V segment lost 6 bases and the J segment 2 bases; nucleotides outside the gene matches: 5.

The chain is built from TRBV6-5 and TRBJ1-1, with 7 bases that match TRBD1. The CDR3 runs to 13 residues. Germline V CDR1 and CDR2: MNHEY, SVGAGI. The ends lost 6 bases at V and 4 bases at J; junction bases unmatched: 5. Written as DNA, the CDR3 is TGTGCCAGCAGCAGGGGGTCGGGCACTGAAGCTTTCTTT. This sequence encodes CASSRGSGTEAFF.

The chain recombines TRBV7-8 with TRBJ2-5; TRBD1 matches 8 bases. Germline values: CDR1 SGHVS, CDR2 FQNEAQ. The CDR3 has 15 residues. V gave up 1 base and J gave up 7 bases; unmatched junction bases: 8. CDR3 region: CASSLGAGGVGTQYF. The CDR3 coding sequence is TGTGCCAGCAGCTTAGGGGCAGGGGGCGTTGGGACCCAGTACTTC.

This clone came up once. The chain employs TRBV4-2 and TRBJ1-2; 10 nucleotides line up with TRBD1. Losses at the gene ends were 4 bases for V and 6 bases for J; bases not matched to a gene: 5. Germline V gene sequence: CDR1 LGHNA, CDR2 YNFKEQ. CDR3 length equals 14 residues. The CDR3 region is CASSPSTGGDGYTF. For the CDR3, the DNA is TGTGCCAGCAGCCCCTCGACAGGGGGCGATGGCTACACCTTC.

CDR3 amino acids: CASSISSNTEAFF. The DNA for the CDR3 is TGTGCCAGTAGTATCTCGTCCAACACTGAAGCTTTCTTT. The chain recombines TRBV19 with TRBJ1-1; D remains ambiguous. CDR1 and CDR2 (germline): LNHDA, SQIVND (reference sequence). There are 13 residues in the CDR3. The V gene lost 3 bases and the J gene lost 2 bases, with 7 bases spanning the gap. Filled out from reference TRBV19 and TRBJ1-1, the complete variable domain reads DGGITQSPKYLFRKEGQNVTLSCEQNLNHDAMYWYRQDPGQGLRLIYYSQIVNDFQKGDIAEGYSVSREKKESFPLTVTSAQKNPTAFYLCASSISSNTEAFFGQGTRLTVV.

The gene calls are TRBV5-5 and TRBJ1-1, with TRBD1 matching over 9 bases. The germline V gene has CDR1 SGHKS and CDR2 YYEKEE (reference sequence). The ends lost 3 bases at V and 4 bases at J; junction bases unmatched: 4. The CDR3 loop spans 14 amino acids. For the CDR3, the DNA is TGTGCCAGCAGCTCACAGGGGGCGGTCACTGAAGCTTTCTTT. It specifies CASSSQGAVTEAFF.

The CDR3 nucleotides read TGTGCCACCAGTGATGCGGGGGGACAAGAGACCCAGTACTTC. Protein sequence: CATSDAGGQETQYF. The chain is built from TRBV24-1 and TRBJ2-5; TRBD2 agrees at 8 bases. This CDR3 has 14 amino acids. Germline V gene sequence: CDR1 KGHDR, CDR2 SFDVKD. The trim removed 3 bases at V and 2 bases at J, leaving 1 base unmatched.

The gene calls are TRBV27 and TRBJ1-4, with TRBD1 matching 9 bases. V was clipped by 10 bases and J by 7 bases; unmatched bases: 7. There are 13 residues in the CDR3. Germline V gene sequence: CDR1 MNHEY, CDR2 SMNVEV (reference sequence). The CDR3 DNA sequence: TGTGCCACCAGGGACAGGGTGGTTGAAAAACTGTTTTTT. This encodes CATRDRVVEKLFF.

V and J are TRBV28 and TRBJ1-6, with TRBD1 matching 7 bases. CDR1 and CDR2 (germline): MDHEN, SYDVKM. The J segment lost 7 bases and the V segment lost 2 bases, leaving 11 bases of the junction unmatched. The CDR3 is made up of 17 amino acids. The CDR3 here is CASSLVGQATENSPLHF. The CDR3 coding sequence is TGTGCCAGCAGTTTAGTTGGACAGGCAACTGAAAATTCACCCCTCCACTTT.

This rearrangement joins TRBV19 to TRBJ1-3; TRBD1 matches at 7 bases. Per germline, CDR1 LNHDA and CDR2 SQIVND (reference sequence). There are 15 residues in the CDR3. Trimming took 7 bases from V and 2 from J; bases not matched to a gene: 8. DNA for the CDR3: TGTGCCAGTAAGAAACAGGGGTTTGCTGGAAACACCATATATTTT. Amino acids: CASKKQGFAGNTIYF.

The gene calls are TRBV9 and TRBJ2-2; a weak D match, TRBD2 (5 bases). Trimming cost V 4 bases and J 4 bases, with 11 bases left between them. Germline V CDR1 and CDR2: SGDLS, YYNGEE. This CDR3 contains 14 residues. The CDR3: CASSRLAGTGELFF. Written as DNA, the CDR3 is TGTGCCAGCAGCCGATTGGCGGGCACCGGGGAGCTGTTTTTT.

V gene TRBV19 combines with J gene TRBJ2-7; D perhaps matches TRBD1 (5 bases). CDR1 is LNHDA and CDR2 is SQIVND in the germline V gene (reference sequence). The ends were cut back, 4 bases at V and 0 bases at J, with 7 bases in the middle. The CDR3 has 13 residues. The CDR3 reads CASSRGSSYEQYF. Here the CDR3 DNA reads TGTGCCAGTAGTAGGGGCAGCTCCTACGAGCAGTACTTC.

This chain connects TRBV30 to TRBJ1-1; 8 nucleotides match TRBD1. The CDR3 is made up of 14 amino acids. The germline V gene has CDR1 GTSNPN and CDR2 SVGIG (reference sequence). The ends lost 0 bases at V and 6 bases at J; junction bases unmatched: 6. The CDR3 here is CAWSVSRGRPEAFF. In DNA form, the CDR3 reads TGTGCCTGGAGTGTCTCCAGGGGGCGGCCTGAAGCTTTCTTT.

This chain links TRBV28 with TRBJ1-6; D gene uncertain. Germline V lookup: CDR1 MDHEN, CDR2 SYDVKM. V was pared by 7 bases and J by 7 bases, with 11 bases between. The CDR3 is 13 residues long. CDR3 in DNA: TGTGCCAGCACCCCGGCTAGGAATTCACCCCTCCACTTT. Translation gives CASTPARNSPLHF.